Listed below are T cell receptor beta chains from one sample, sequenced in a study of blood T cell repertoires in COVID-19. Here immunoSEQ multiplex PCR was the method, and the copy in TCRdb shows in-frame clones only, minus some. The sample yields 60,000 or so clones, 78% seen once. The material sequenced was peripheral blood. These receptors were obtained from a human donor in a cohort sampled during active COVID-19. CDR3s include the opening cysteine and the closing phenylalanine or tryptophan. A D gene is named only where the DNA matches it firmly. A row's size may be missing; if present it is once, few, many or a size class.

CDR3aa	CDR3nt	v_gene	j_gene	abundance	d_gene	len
CASTPLKGTTGGATGELFF	TGTGCCAGTACTCCCCTCAAAGGAACGACAGGGGGAGCGACCGGGGAGCTGTTTTTT	TRBV19	TRBJ2-2	once	TRBD1	19
CASSPRLQGGGANVLTF	TGTGCCAGCAGCCCAAGGCTGCAGGGTGGCGGGGCCAACGTCCTGACTTTC	TRBV7-3	TRBJ2-6	NA	NA	17
CASSLVGGAGLSYEQYF	TGTGCCAGCAGCTTAGTGGGCGGGGCAGGGCTATCCTACGAGCAGTACTTC	TRBV7-2	TRBJ2-7	NA	NA	17
CASSPVENHEQFF	TGTGCCAGCTCACCTGTCGAGAATCATGAGCAGTTCTTC	TRBV18	TRBJ2-1	NA	NA	13
CASSEMTGPKNYGYTF	TGTGCCAGCAGTGAGATGACAGGGCCTAAGAACTATGGCTACACCTTC	TRBV6-1	TRBJ1-2	NA	TRBD1	16
CASSFSTGRTEAFF	TGCGCCAGCAGCTTTTCGACAGGGAGGACTGAAGCTTTCTTT	TRBV5-1	TRBJ1-1	few	TRBD1	14
CASNPGSSYEQYF	TGTGCCAGCAACCCTGGGAGCTCCTACGAGCAGTACTTC	TRBV28	TRBJ2-7	NA	NA	13
CASSFGGGTEAFF	TGTGCCAGCAGCTTTGGAGGCGGCACTGAAGCTTTCTTT	TRBV7-9	TRBJ1-1	NA	NA	13
CASSLGLADTQYF	TGTGCCAGCAGTTTAGGCCTGGCAGATACGCAGTATTTT	TRBV28	TRBJ2-3	NA	NA	13
CSVDLGGLYTEAFF	TGCAGCGTTGACTTGGGGGGGCTCTACACTGAAGCTTTCTTT	TRBV29-1	TRBJ1-1	NA	NA	14
CASSSSGTGVYGYTF	TGTGCCAGCAGCTCCTCCGGGACAGGGGTCTATGGCTACACCTTC	TRBV5-6	TRBJ1-2	once	TRBD1	15
CAWSRSAPGEQYF	TGTGCCTGGAGCCGGAGCGCCCCGGGTGAGCAGTACTTC	TRBV30	TRBJ2-7	NA	NA	13
CASSLLRRGEYGYTF	TGTGCCAGCAGCTTGCTCCGACGGGGGGAGTATGGCTACACCTTC	TRBV5-5	TRBJ1-2	NA	NA	15
CASSWDILYGYTF	TGTGCCAGCAGTTGGGACATCCTCTATGGCTACACCTTC	TRBV11-2	TRBJ1-2	once	NA	13
CASSPLSEGHLNTEAFF	TGTGCCAGTAGTCCCCTCTCCGAGGGACACCTGAACACTGAAGCTTTCTTT	TRBV19	TRBJ1-1	NA	NA	17
CASMIGVSNQPQHF	TGTGCCAGTATGATAGGAGTGAGCAATCAGCCCCAGCATTTT	TRBV19	TRBJ1-5	once	NA	14
CASSGTGRGNLNTEAFF	TGTGCCAGCAGTGGGACAGGGAGGGGGAATCTGAACACTGAAGCTTTCTTT	TRBV6-1	TRBJ1-1	NA	TRBD1	17
CASSTRGQAVGYTF	TGTGCCAGCAGCACCCGGGGACAGGCCGTTGGCTACACCTTC	TRBV28	TRBJ1-2	NA	TRBD1	14
CASSLTGYVTEAFF	TGTGCCAGCAGCCTGACAGGGTATGTCACTGAAGCTTTCTTT	TRBV2	TRBJ1-1	NA	TRBD1	14
CATPRATNEKLFF	TGTGCCACCCCTCGTGCAACTAATGAAAAACTGTTTTTT	TRBV14	TRBJ1-4	NA	NA	13
CASSPQGTGNTIYF	TGTGCCAGCAGTCCTCAGGGAACAGGAAACACCATATATTTT	TRBV6-6	TRBJ1-3	NA	NA	14
CASSISSHAGWNGGNQPQHF	TGTGCCAGTAGTATATCTTCGCACGCCGGATGGAACGGGGGCAATCAGCCCCAGCATTTT	TRBV19	TRBJ1-5	NA	NA	20
CASSLVAGANTEAFF	TGTGCCAGCAGCTTAGTAGCGGGGGCGAACACTGAAGCTTTCTTT	TRBV7-8	TRBJ1-1	NA	NA	15
CASSLISSSYEQYF	TGCGCCAGCAGCTTGATTTCCAGCTCCTACGAGCAGTACTTC	TRBV5-1	TRBJ2-7	NA	NA	14
CSAIEQNTEAFF	TGCAGTGCTATTGAACAGAACACTGAAGCTTTCTTT	TRBV20-1	TRBJ1-1	few	NA	12
CASSLGQGGMETQYF	TGTGCCAGCAGCTTGGGACAGGGGGGAATGGAGACCCAGTACTTC	TRBV7-9	TRBJ2-5	NA	TRBD1	15
CASSVGDTYQPQHF	TGTGCCAGCAGCGTAGGGGACACCTATCAGCCCCAGCATTTT	TRBV9	TRBJ1-5	once	NA	14
CASSFMTGTASYSNQPQHF	TGTGCCAGCAGCTTTATGACCGGGACAGCCTCCTATAGCAATCAGCCCCAGCATTTT	TRBV6-2/TRBV6-3	TRBJ1-5	once	TRBD1	19
CATSDLTGNTEAFF	TGTGCCACCAGTGATTTGACAGGGAACACTGAAGCTTTCTTT	TRBV24-1	TRBJ1-1	few	NA	14
CASRGQDSYEQYF	TGTGCCAGCAGAGGACAGGACTCCTACGAGCAGTACTTC	TRBV27	TRBJ2-7	NA	TRBD1	13
CASRDTYQPQHF	TGTGCCAGTCGGGACACCTATCAGCCCCAGCATTTT	TRBV19	TRBJ1-5	few	NA	12
CASSLTEGGGYTF	TGCGCCAGCAGCTTGACCGAGGGCGGCGGCTACACCTTC	TRBV5-1	TRBJ1-2	NA	NA	13
CASSRRDRGVQPQHF	TGTGCCAGTAGTCGGCGGGACAGGGGAGTTCAGCCCCAGCATTTT	TRBV19	TRBJ1-5	NA	TRBD1	15
CASTADSATNEKLFF	TGTGCCAGTACCGCGGACAGCGCAACTAATGAAAAACTGTTTTTT	TRBV19	TRBJ1-4	once	NA	15
CASSLLGEIVDTEAFF	TGTGCCAGCAGCCTCCTCGGGGAGATCGTGGACACTGAAGCTTTCTTT	TRBV5-5	TRBJ1-1	few	NA	16